This T cell receptor beta chain was sequenced in a study of T-cell reconstitution after alpha-beta-depleted transplantation in children listed by TCRdb under 2016. In the study overall: T-cell immune reconstitution after TCRalphabeta/CD19-depleted allogeneic hematopoietic cell transplantation in children was quantitatively tracked in the study by means of TCR repertoire profiling.

This clonotype was seen a handful of times. This receptor's antigen is unknown. Nothing much larger sits one base from this clone, and base qualities are not available. Library method: PCR. Sequencing instrument: Illumina HiSeq 2500. Molecular barcoding was employed in the preparation of TCR libraries, with unique molecular identifiers being used to normalize TCRbeta repertoire quantification. TCRdb reprocessing: public reads trimmed at Q25 with fastp, clones called with MiXCR, in-frame beta chains kept. Rows with one shared CDR3 protein collapse into an entry with the most common genes and DNA. For this sample the table gives 200,000 to 250,000 distinct CDR3 sequences, of which under 9.5% were detected only once. Approximately 5.9% of the sample comes from the top ten. Including the terminal cysteine and phenylalanine, the CDR3 comprises 16 residues. Only the CDR3 DNA stays, 48 bases, in frame from base 1. V was cut back by 2 bases and J by 7 bases, leaving a gap of 17 bases between them. CDR1 and CDR2 were assigned from the germline V gene as MGHRA and YSYEKL.

This TCR was recovered from a human donor who donated a stem cell graft to a child with acute lymphoblastic leukemia. The specimen comprised PBMCs from the stem cell graft donor, sampled from the stem cell graft. The sequence joins TRBV4-1 to TRBJ1-4, with a weak D call of TRBD1 (6 bases match). The CDR3 region reads CASSQTRRLQGEKLFF. The DNA is as follows: TGCGCCAGCAGCCAAACAAGACGATTACAGGGTGAAAAACTGTTTTTT.